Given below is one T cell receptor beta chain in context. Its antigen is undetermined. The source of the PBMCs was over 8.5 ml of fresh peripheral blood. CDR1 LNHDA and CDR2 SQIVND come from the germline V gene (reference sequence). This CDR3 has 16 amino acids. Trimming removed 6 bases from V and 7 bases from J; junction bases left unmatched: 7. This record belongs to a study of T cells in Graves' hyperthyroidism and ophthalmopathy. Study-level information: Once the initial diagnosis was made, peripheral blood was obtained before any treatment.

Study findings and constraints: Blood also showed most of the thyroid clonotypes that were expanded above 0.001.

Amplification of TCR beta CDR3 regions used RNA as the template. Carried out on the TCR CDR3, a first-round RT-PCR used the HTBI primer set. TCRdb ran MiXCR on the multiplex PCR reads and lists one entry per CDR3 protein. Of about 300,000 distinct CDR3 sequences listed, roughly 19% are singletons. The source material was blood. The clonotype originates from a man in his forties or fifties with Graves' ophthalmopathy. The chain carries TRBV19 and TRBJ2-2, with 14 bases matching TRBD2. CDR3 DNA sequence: TGTGCCAGTAGAAAACTGGGACTAGCGGGAGTCGGGGAGCTGTTTTTT. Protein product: CASRKLGLAGVGELFF.